This passage covers 26 T cell receptor beta chains from one sample sequenced in a study of T cell responses to AZD1222 COVID-19 vaccine. Assay used: immunoSEQ multiplex PCR; TCRdb lists only in-frame clones, some missing. The table records 250,000 to 300,000 clones, around 92% of them present only once. This specimen consisted of peripheral blood, obtained 28 days after the second AZD1222 dose. These TCRs come from an adult who received the AZD1222 COVID-19 vaccine.

The rearrangement links TRBV18 to TRBJ1-1; perhaps TRBD1 as D (6 bases). CDR3 length equals 15 residues. Germline CDR1 KGHSH, CDR2 LQKENI. The ends were cut back, 6 bases at V and 2 bases at J, with 16 bases in the middle. CDR3 in DNA: TGTGCCAGCTCCCAGGAGGGGGTGATTAACACTGAAGCTTTCTTT. Its translation: CASSQEGVINTEAFF.

This chain uses TRBV19 with TRBJ2-1, with D maybe TRBD2 (6 bases). V lost 3 bases and J 4 bases, leaving 13 bases between the germline ends. CDR3 length: 15 amino acids. CDR1 and CDR2 from the germline V gene are LNHDA and SQIVND (reference sequence). The chain's CDR3 is CASSMGIAAYNEQFF. CDR3 nucleotides: TGTGCCAGTAGTATGGGGATAGCGGCATACAATGAGCAGTTCTTC.

The chain uses TRBV28 and TRBJ2-2; unclear D gene. The V gene's germline CDR1 is MDHEN and CDR2 SYDVKM. CDR3 length: 15 amino acids. V shed 4 bases and J shed 3 bases, with 12 bases lying between them. The CDR3 here is CASSWAALDTGELFF. The CDR3 DNA reads TGTGCCAGCAGTTGGGCAGCTCTAGACACCGGGGAGCTGTTTTTT.

This sequence joins TRBV27 and TRBJ1-5, with 10 bases matching TRBD1. With V trimmed by 8 bases and J by 5 bases, 9 bases remained unmatched. This CDR3 contains 15 residues. The germline V gene has CDR1 MNHEY and CDR2 SMNVEV (reference sequence). The CDR3 sequence is CASGMTGGGYQPQHF. The DNA for the CDR3 is TGTGCCAGCGGAATGACAGGGGGCGGGTATCAGCCCCAGCATTTT.

This sequence joins TRBV24-1 and TRBJ2-1; D remains unclear. The CDR3 sequence is 13 residues long. Germline V gene data show CDR1 as KGHDR and CDR2 as SFDVKD. Trimming shortened V by 7 bases and J by 4 bases, and 10 bases separated the two germline ends. The CDR3 nucleotides read TGTGCCACCAGCTCGGTCAGATACAATGAGCAGTTCTTC. Translating gives CATSSVRYNEQFF.

The rearrangement joins TRBV6-5 to TRBJ1-4; D gene unclear. Between the trimmed V and J ends, which lost 4 bases and 4 bases, there was a span of 10 bases. Germline CDR1 reads MNHEY; CDR2 reads SVGAGI. The CDR3 runs to 14 residues. This CDR3 reads CASSSGWGNEKLFF. The CDR3 nucleotides are TGTGCCAGCAGTTCCGGATGGGGTAATGAAAAACTGTTTTTT.

The chain is built from TRBV3-1 (or the pseudogene TRBV3-2) and TRBJ2-7, with TRBD1 matching 8 bases. In germline, CDR1 is LGHDT, CDR2 YNNKEL (reference sequence). The CDR3 sequence is 14 residues long. J gave up 3 bases and V 1 base, and 2 bases lay outside the gene matches. The CDR3 DNA sequence: TGTGCCAGCAGCCAAGGAACAGGGGGCTACGAGCAGTACTTC. The encoded protein is CASSQGTGGYEQYF.

The chain recombines TRBV5-1 with TRBJ2-2, with unresolved D. V was cut by 0 bases and J by 3 bases, with 9 bases left in between. The CDR3 extends over 15 amino acids. Germline values: CDR1 SGHRS, CDR2 YFSETQ. CDR3 protein: CASSLAPDYTGELFF. CDR3 coding DNA: TGCGCCAGCAGCTTGGCCCCAGACTACACCGGGGAGCTGTTTTTT. The full variable domain, in which reference TRBV5-1 and TRBJ2-2 provide the parts outside the CDR3, is KAGVTQTPRYLIKTRGQQVTLSCSPISGHRSVSWYQQTPGQGLQFLFEYFSETQRNKGNFPGRFSGRQFSNSRSEMNVSTLELGDSALYLCASSLAPDYTGELFFGEGSRLTVL.

J is TRBJ2-5 and V is TRBV10-3; maybe TRBD2 (5 bases). The CDR3 extends over 11 amino acids. V lost 2 bases and J 7 bases, leaving 5 bases between the germline ends. Germline CDR1 reads ENHRY; CDR2 reads SYGVKD. The CDR3 reads CAISEGGTQYF. CDR3 in DNA: TGTGCCATCAGTGAGGGAGGGACCCAGTACTTC.

The CDR3 bases are TGTGCCAGCAGTTTTGGGACTGCGAACACCGGGGAGCTGTTTTTT. Translation: CASSFGTANTGELFF. The chain employs TRBV27 and TRBJ2-2, with a weak D call TRBD2 (6 bases). Trimming removed 3 bases at V and 0 bases at J, with 8 bases between. The CDR3 contains 15 residues. Germline CDR1 MNHEY, CDR2 SMNVEV (reference sequence).

The chain links TRBV6-5 to TRBJ2-1, with 11 bases that match TRBD2. Trimming at V came to 4 bases and at J to 9 bases, leaving 8 bases not matched to a gene. Germline V CDR1 and CDR2: MNHEY, SVGAGI. CDR3 length equals 15 residues. CDR3 loop: CASSSWTSGSGEQFF. The CDR3, as DNA: TGTGCCAGCAGTTCATGGACTAGCGGGTCGGGTGAGCAGTTCTTC.

The chain has TRBV7-2 and TRBJ1-1; D unresolved. The germline CDR1 and CDR2 sequences are SGHTA and FQGNSA. CDR3 length: 15 amino acids. V lost 6 bases and J 4 bases, leaving 18 bases between the germline ends. For the CDR3, the DNA is TGTGCCAGCAGACGATCGCAGGCCGGGGTCACTGAAGCTTTCTTT. It is translated as CASRRSQAGVTEAFF.

The V and J genes are TRBV28 and TRBJ1-2; no reliable D call. The CDR3 sequence is 14 residues long. CDR1 is MDHEN and CDR2 is SYDVKM in the germline V gene. The germline V and J ends were trimmed by 2 bases and 7 bases, with 14 bases remaining between them. CDR3 amino acids: CASSLQALVGGYTF. CDR3 in DNA: TGTGCCAGCAGTTTACAGGCCCTGGTTGGTGGCTACACCTTC.

The chain links TRBV30 to TRBJ2-7; 11 nucleotides line up with TRBD1. The V gene end was trimmed by 3 bases and the J gene end by 2 bases; junction bases not matched to a gene: 3. Germline lookup yields CDR1 GTSNPN and CDR2 SVGIG (reference sequence). The CDR3 runs to 14 residues. CDR3 nucleotides: TGTGCCTGGAGACGGGGACAGGGGGCCTACGAGCAGTACTTC. Its translation: CAWRRGQGAYEQYF.

This clone was detected once. The sample contains more than one DNA sequence encoding this CDR3. This chain connects TRBV3-1 (or the pseudogene TRBV3-2) to TRBJ1-5; 9 nucleotides align to TRBD1. The CDR3 spans 14 residues. V dropped 4 bases and J dropped 7; count of bases not matched to a gene: 5. Per germline, CDR1 LGHDT and CDR2 YNNKEL (reference sequence). The CDR3 coding sequence is TGTGCCAGCAGCCCTTACAGGGGGCGACAGCCCCAGCATTTT. Translation: CASSPYRGRQPQHF.

The rearrangement joins TRBV9 to TRBJ2-7; the match to TRBD2 covers 12 bases. This CDR3 region has 14 residues. The V gene's germline CDR1 is SGDLS and CDR2 YYNGEE. The trim removed 4 bases at V and 4 bases at J, leaving 3 bases unmatched. The CDR3 reads CASSTGLAGYEQYF. The CDR3 coding sequence is TGTGCCAGCAGCACGGGACTAGCGGGTTACGAGCAGTACTTC.

The chain links TRBV28 to TRBJ2-1, with 8 bases aligning to TRBD2. From germline, CDR1 is MDHEN and CDR2 SYDVKM. The junction had 11 bases not matched to a gene; V was cut back by 4 bases and J by 9 bases. The CDR3 contains 15 residues. The CDR3 protein is CASSSAGTRTIEQFF. In DNA form, the CDR3 reads TGTGCCAGCAGTTCTGCCGGGACTAGAACTATTGAGCAGTTCTTC. Supplemented by reference TRBV28 and TRBJ2-1, the full variable domain reads DVKVTQSSRYLVKRTGEKVFLECVQDMDHENMFWYRQDPGLGLRLIYFSYDVKMKEKGDIPEGYSVSREKKERFSLILESASTNQTSMYLCASSSAGTRTIEQFFGPGTRLTVL.

This clone was detected only once. The chain carries TRBV13 and TRBJ2-2, with 9 bases fitting TRBD2. Germline V CDR1 and CDR2: PRHDT, FYEKMQ (reference sequence). There are 16 residues in the CDR3. V shed 5 bases and J 5 bases; nucleotides not matched to a gene: 9. The CDR3: CASSPNSGRSTGELFF. CDR3 DNA sequence: TGTGCCAGCAGCCCAAATAGCGGGAGAAGTACCGGGGAGCTGTTTTTT.

The gene calls are TRBV3-1 (or the pseudogene TRBV3-2) and TRBJ2-3; a possible D gene is TRBD1 (5 bases). The germline CDR1 and CDR2 sequences are LGHDT and YNNKEL (reference sequence). The V and J ends lost 5 bases and 1 base respectively, with 16 bases between them. This CDR3 region has 16 residues. The CDR3 protein is CASSEARGRGTDTQYF. CDR3 nucleotide sequence: TGTGCCAGCAGCGAAGCCCGTGGCAGGGGCACAGATACGCAGTATTTT.

This chain uses TRBV7-2 with TRBJ1-2; the D gene is possibly TRBD1 (5 bases). V shed 2 bases and J shed 4 bases, with 11 bases lying between them. The CDR3 spans 14 residues. Germline V gene lookup returns CDR1 SGHTA and CDR2 FQGNSA. This CDR3 reads CASSLNGQGYGYTF. In DNA form, the CDR3 reads TGTGCCAGCAGCTTAAACGGCCAGGGCTATGGCTACACCTTC.

The chain joins TRBV5-4 to TRBJ1-2; unclear D gene. The V gene lost 5 bases and the J gene lost 4 bases, with 15 bases spanning the gap. This CDR3 spans 14 amino acids. Per the germline V gene, CDR1 is SGHNT and CDR2 is YYREEE (reference sequence). The CDR3 nucleotides read TGTGCCAGCAGGTCCGAGGGCTGGGGCTATGGCTACACCTTC. It is translated as CASRSEGWGYGYTF.

The V and J genes are TRBV7-2 and TRBJ2-7; 9 bases line up with TRBD2. With V trimmed by 5 bases and J by 2 bases, 4 bases remained unmatched. The CDR3 covers 14 residues. Germline-derived CDR1 and CDR2 are SGHTA and FQGNSA. The CDR3 DNA follows: TGTGCCAGCAGCCCAAGACTAGCGGCCTACGAGCAGTACTTC. Its translation is CASSPRLAAYEQYF.

This chain uses TRBV28 with TRBJ2-3; 8 bases are shared with TRBD2. Germline CDR1 reads MDHEN; CDR2 reads SYDVKM. The CDR3 sequence is 16 residues long. Trimming at V came to 6 bases and at J to 2 bases, leaving 10 bases not matched to a gene. The DNA of the CDR3 is TGTGCCAGCAGCCCCGGCGCGCGGGAGGCCACAGATACGCAGTATTTT. Residues: CASSPGAREATDTQYF.

V usage is TRBV19 and J usage is TRBJ1-5; D uncertain. Trimming stripped 3 bases from V and 1 base from J, with 7 bases between. Germline loops: CDR1 LNHDA, CDR2 SQIVND (reference sequence). This CDR3 is built from 14 residues. The CDR3 DNA sequence: TGTGCCAGTAGTATGAGTCGGAGCAATCAGCCCCAGCATTTT. It encodes CASSMSRSNQPQHF.

The genes are TRBV15 and TRBJ1-2; D unclear. Deletions cut 0 bases from V and 1 base from J, with 12 bases between. This CDR3 is built from 16 residues. CDR1 is LNHNV, CDR2 YYDKDF, per germline (reference sequence). The CDR3 region has the DNA TGTGCCACCAGCAGAGATCTCTCCAGGTATAACTATGGCTACACCTTC. This encodes CATSRDLSRYNYGYTF.

The chain links TRBV4-3 to TRBJ2-1; 7 nucleotides line up with TRBD2. The germline CDR1 and CDR2 sequences are LGHNA and YSLEER. The CDR3 covers 17 residues. V shed 4 bases and J 7 bases; nucleotides not matched to a gene: 16. In DNA, the CDR3 is TGCGCCAGCAGCCTAACAATGTCGGGAGGAGGGAGAAATGAGCAGTTCTTC. It codes for CASSLTMSGGGRNEQFF.